The next 10 T cell receptor beta chains were all read from a single sample in a study of blood T cell repertoires in COVID-19. Here immunoSEQ multiplex PCR was the method, and the copy in TCRdb shows in-frame clones only, minus some. The sample includes 150,000 to 200,000 clones, under 95% of them seen just once. Material for sequencing was peripheral blood. The receptors were sampled from a man aged 60 to 75 with active or convalescent COVID-19.

The chain couples TRBV9 to TRBJ2-2; TRBD2 agrees at 9 bases. After removal of 2 bases from V and 4 bases from J, the junction contained 6 bases not matched to a gene. Germline-derived CDR1 and CDR2 are SGDLS and YYNGEE. This CDR3 is built from 16 residues. This chain's CDR3 is CASSVVSGGGTGELFF. CDR3 bases: TGTGCCAGCAGCGTCGTTAGCGGGGGTGGCACCGGGGAGCTGTTTTTT.

This clone was counted once. The chain joins TRBV5-1 to TRBJ2-3, with 13 bases fitting TRBD2. The CDR3 spans 16 residues. Germline V CDR1 and CDR2: SGHRS, YFSETQ. Germline trimming cut 0 bases from V and 4 bases from J; bases unmatched to any gene: 2. For the CDR3, the DNA is TGCGCCAGCAGCTTGGATACTAGCGGGAGGGCAGATACGCAGTATTTT. Its translation: CASSLDTSGRADTQYF.

V is TRBV6-5 and J is TRBJ2-5, with TRBD2 matching 10 bases. J gave up 5 bases and V 10 bases, and 10 bases lay outside the gene matches. This CDR3 comprises 14 residues. From germline, CDR1 is MNHEY and CDR2 SVGAGI. The CDR3 is CATDSGGAVETQYF. CDR3 DNA: TGTGCCACCGACAGCGGGGGGGCCGTTGAGACCCAGTACTTC.

This chain joins TRBV5-1 and TRBJ2-3, with 9 positions matching TRBD2. V lost 0 bases to trimming and J lost 4 bases; unmatched junction nucleotides: 6. Germline V gene data show CDR1 as SGHRS and CDR2 as YFSETQ. This CDR3 has 16 residues. The CDR3 region is CASSLGGGAMADTQYF. The DNA for the CDR3 is TGCGCCAGCAGCTTGGGCGGGGGGGCCATGGCAGATACGCAGTATTTT.

V and J are TRBV2 and TRBJ2-7, with 7 positions matching TRBD1. The CDR3 has 13 residues. Germline V gene sequence: CDR1 SNHLY, CDR2 FYNNEI. V trimming: 10 bases; J trimming: 3 bases; junction bases outside the gene matches: 9. This CDR3 is CAIIDRAHYEQYF. Written as DNA, the CDR3 is TGTGCCATTATAGACAGGGCCCACTACGAGCAGTACTTC. Based on the CDR3 plus reference TRBV2 and TRBJ2-7, the full variable domain is EPEVTQTPSHQVTQMGQEVILRCVPISNHLYFYWYRQILGQKVEFLVSFYNNEISEKSEIFDDQFSVERPDGSNFTLKIRSTKLEDSAMYFCAIIDRAHYEQYFGPGTRLTVT.

This rearrangement joins TRBV27 to TRBJ1-6, with 8 bases that match TRBD1. CDR1 MNHEY and CDR2 SMNVEV come from the germline V gene (reference sequence). The V and J ends lost 6 bases and 7 bases, in that order; junction bases with no gene match: 5. The CDR3 extends over 14 amino acids. The CDR3 DNA reads TGTGCCAGCAGCCCCGGGACAGGCAATTCACCCCTCCACTTT. The encoded protein is CASSPGTGNSPLHF.

The rearrangement uses TRBV11-2 and TRBJ2-1; 16 nucleotides match TRBD2. This CDR3 has 17 amino acids. The trim removed 5 bases at V and 8 bases at J, leaving 9 bases unmatched. Germline CDR1 is SGHAT and CDR2 is FQNNGV. In DNA form, the CDR3 reads TGTGCCAGCAGCCTAGTAACAGGGACTAGCGGGAGGGATGAGCAGTTCTTC. Encoded protein: CASSLVTGTSGRDEQFF.

The rearrangement joins TRBV7-9 to TRBJ1-2; a possible D gene is TRBD1 (6 bases). This CDR3 has 15 amino acids. The germline CDR1 and CDR2 sequences are SEHNR and FQNEAQ (reference sequence). V was cut by 5 bases and J by 3 bases, with 16 bases left in between. The CDR3 region has the DNA TGTGCCAGCAGCGAGGGGGTTGCCCGGGACTATGGCTACACCTTC. The encoded protein is CASSEGVARDYGYTF. Combining the CDR3 with reference TRBV7-9 and TRBJ1-2 gives the whole variable domain DTGVSQNPRHKITKRGQNVTFRCDPISEHNRLYWYRQTLGQGPEFLTYFQNEAQLEKSRLLSDRFSAERPKGSFSTLEIQRTEQGDSAMYLCASSEGVARDYGYTFGSGTRLTVV.

The chain uses TRBV4-2 and TRBJ2-1; the D gene is possibly TRBD2 (5 bases). This CDR3 comprises 16 residues. Trimming took off 1 base at V and 5 bases at J, with 15 bases between the two ends. Germline V gene data show CDR1 as LGHNA and CDR2 as YNFKEQ. The CDR3 loop is CASSQVWPAGDNEQFF. The CDR3 bases are TGTGCCAGCAGCCAAGTCTGGCCCGCCGGGGACAATGAGCAGTTCTTC.

This clone was counted a few times. J is TRBJ1-4 and V is TRBV7-9; D is possibly TRBD1 (6 bases). V lost 5 bases and J lost 4, with 11 bases in between. Germline CDR1 reads SEHNR; CDR2 reads FQNEAQ (reference sequence). The CDR3 runs to 14 residues. CDR3 sequence reads: CASSLDSGNEKLFF. The CDR3 DNA reads as TGTGCCAGCAGCCTGGACAGTGGTAATGAAAAACTGTTTTTT.